The sample holds a few counts of the clone carrying this TCR beta chain. Its antigen is still unknown. CDR1 is DFQATT, CDR2 SNEGSKA, per germline (reference sequence). The CDR3 has 17 amino acids. V dropped 0 bases and J dropped 0 bases, with 15 bases sitting between them. This sample is drawn from a study of vaccination and CD4 T cells after COVID-19. Whole-study context: In the convalescent cohort, there were six males and four females, two of them Hispanic. From HCoV-229E, HCoV-OC43, HCoV-NL63 and SARS-CoV-2, overlapping spike peptides were used to stimulate the cells.

Cultured CD4+ T cells had their DNA profiled by the Oncomine TCR Beta short-read assay. TCRdb fed the PCR reads into MiXCR, producing one record per CDR3 protein. The sample holds 25,000 or so distinct CDR3 sequences, around 70% seen once. Treatment in this sample: roughly 11-day PBMC culture with coronavirus spike peptide pools or control peptides (ViraFEST assay). The material sequenced was CD4+ T cells from blood, cultured in vitro, taken after SARS-CoV-2 vaccination. The source is a human donor who received a COVID-19 vaccine. This chain uses TRBV20-1 with TRBJ2-1; D ambiguous. The CDR3 loop is CSARDEVPKGSYNEQFF. DNA of the CDR3: TGCAGTGCTAGAGATGAGGTCCCCAAGGGCTCCTACAATGAGCAGTTCTTC.